This is a list of T cell receptor beta chains from one sample in a study of control samples from healthy donors and cancer patients. The assay was immunoSEQ multiplex PCR, and TCRdb's table has in-frame clones only and misses some. The sample shows about 120,000 clones, 90% to 95% of them seen only once. The source material was blood. These receptors were obtained from a woman under 30 in good health. Both conserved end residues are part of each CDR3. A D gene is named only where the DNA matches it firmly. The size entry is marked missing in some rows and otherwise reads once, few, many or a size class.

j_gene: TRBJ2-3
abundance: -
d_gene: TRBD1
v_gene: TRBV5-1
CDR3aa: CASSLPWDRNTDTQYF
CDR3nt: TGCGCCAGCAGCTTGCCCTGGGACAGAAACACAGATACGCAGTATTTT

j_gene: TRBJ2-7
abundance: -
d_gene: -
v_gene: TRBV21-1
CDR3aa: CASSKATYEQYF
CDR3nt: TGTGCCAGCAGCAAAGCCACCTACGAGCAGTACTTC

j_gene: TRBJ1-2
abundance: -
d_gene: -
v_gene: TRBV7-9
CDR3aa: CASSPPGDGTRITF
CDR3nt: TGTGCCAGCAGCCCCCCCGGGGACGGAACAAGGATCACCTTC

j_gene: TRBJ2-2
abundance: -
d_gene: -
v_gene: TRBV2
CDR3aa: CASSRGKNTGELFF
CDR3nt: TGTGCCAGCAGCAGGGGCAAGAACACCGGGGAGCTGTTTTTT

j_gene: TRBJ2-7
abundance: once
d_gene: -
v_gene: TRBV5-1
CDR3aa: CASSLPDVRYEQYF
CDR3nt: TGCGCCAGCAGCTTACCAGATGTGCGCTACGAGCAGTACTTC

j_gene: TRBJ1-6
abundance: once
d_gene: -
v_gene: TRBV30
CDR3aa: CAWGPSPLHF
CDR3nt: TGTGCCTGGGGCCCTTCACCCCTCCACTTT

j_gene: TRBJ2-2
abundance: -
d_gene: TRBD2
v_gene: TRBV7-3
CDR3aa: CASSLTVASGDTGELFF
CDR3nt: TGTGCCAGCAGCTTAACAGTCGCTAGCGGAGACACCGGGGAGCTGTTTTTT

j_gene: TRBJ2-2
abundance: -
d_gene: -
v_gene: TRBV6-1
CDR3aa: CASREGWGNTGELFF
CDR3nt: TGTGCCAGCAGAGAAGGGTGGGGGAACACCGGGGAGCTGTTTTTT

j_gene: TRBJ2-5
abundance: -
d_gene: TRBD2
v_gene: TRBV29-1
CDR3aa: CSVGFGRGETQYF
CDR3nt: TGCAGCGTTGGCTTTGGGCGGGGGGAGACCCAGTACTTC

j_gene: TRBJ2-7
abundance: -
d_gene: -
v_gene: TRBV9
CDR3aa: CASSRWGPGLSSSYEQYF
CDR3nt: TGTGCCAGCAGCCGCTGGGGTCCAGGGCTATCGAGTTCCTACGAGCAGTACTTC

j_gene: TRBJ1-4
abundance: -
d_gene: -
v_gene: TRBV30
CDR3aa: CAWSHTGLQEKLFF
CDR3nt: TGTGCCTGGAGTCACACAGGGCTCCAGGAAAAACTGTTTTTT

j_gene: TRBJ2-3
abundance: -
d_gene: -
v_gene: TRBV6-2/TRBV6-3
CDR3aa: CASSLRGYFTDTQYF
CDR3nt: TGTGCCAGCAGTTTACGGGGATACTTCACAGATACGCAGTATTTT

j_gene: TRBJ2-7
abundance: -
d_gene: -
v_gene: TRBV19
CDR3aa: CASSTIDTYEQYF
CDR3nt: TGTGCCAGTAGTACCATCGATACCTACGAGCAGTACTTC

j_gene: TRBJ2-7
abundance: once
d_gene: -
v_gene: TRBV27
CDR3aa: CASSSGGQYEQYF
CDR3nt: TGTGCCAGCAGTTCCGGGGGACAGTACGAGCAGTACTTC

j_gene: TRBJ1-2
abundance: -
d_gene: -
v_gene: TRBV6-1
CDR3aa: CASSEALGLLLRNYGYTF
CDR3nt: TGTGCCAGCAGTGAAGCTCTGGGGCTCCTTCTACGTAACTATGGCTACACCTTC

j_gene: TRBJ2-7
abundance: -
d_gene: TRBD1
v_gene: TRBV7-2
CDR3aa: CASSKGQGRTYEQYF
CDR3nt: TGTGCCAGCAGCAAAGGACAGGGCCGCACCTACGAGCAGTACTTC

j_gene: TRBJ2-2
abundance: once
d_gene: TRBD2
v_gene: TRBV5-4
CDR3aa: CASSLVHRGRGDTGELFF
CDR3nt: TGTGCCAGCAGCTTGGTGCACCGGGGGAGGGGTGACACCGGGGAGCTGTTTTTT

j_gene: TRBJ1-2
abundance: -
d_gene: TRBD1
v_gene: TRBV28
CDR3aa: CASTGQGYGYTF
CDR3nt: TGTGCCAGCACGGGACAGGGCTATGGCTACACCTTC

j_gene: TRBJ2-4
abundance: -
d_gene: -
v_gene: TRBV2
CDR3aa: CASSDFLESLAKNIQYF
CDR3nt: TGTGCCAGCAGTGATTTTCTGGAAAGCCTAGCCAAAAACATTCAGTACTTC

j_gene: TRBJ1-6
abundance: -
d_gene: -
v_gene: TRBV10-3
CDR3aa: CAISHSGSSYNSPLHF
CDR3nt: TGTGCCATCAGCCATTCAGGGAGCTCCTATAATTCACCCCTCCACTTT

j_gene: TRBJ2-1
abundance: -
d_gene: -
v_gene: TRBV7-6
CDR3aa: CASSHVAGTRSSQFF
CDR3nt: TGTGCCAGCAGCCACGTTGCAGGGACCCGAAGTTCACAGTTCTTC

j_gene: TRBJ1-3
abundance: -
d_gene: TRBD1
v_gene: TRBV28
CDR3aa: CASSLLTPQGAAGNTIYF
CDR3nt: TGTGCCAGCAGTTTATTGACCCCACAGGGGGCAGCTGGAAACACCATATATTTT

j_gene: TRBJ2-3
abundance: -
d_gene: -
v_gene: TRBV28
CDR3aa: CASSSTGLVDTQYF
CDR3nt: TGTGCCAGCAGTTCCACGGGGCTAGTCGATACGCAGTATTTT

j_gene: TRBJ2-3
abundance: -
d_gene: TRBD1
v_gene: TRBV4-2
CDR3aa: CASSQEDRRPGGDTQYF
CDR3nt: TGTGCCAGCAGCCAAGAGGATCGTCGGCCAGGGGGAGATACGCAGTATTTT

j_gene: TRBJ1-2
abundance: -
d_gene: -
v_gene: TRBV5-1
CDR3aa: CASSSGGSVEYGYTF
CDR3nt: TGCGCCAGCAGTTCCGGGGGAAGTGTTGAGTATGGCTACACCTTC

j_gene: TRBJ2-3
abundance: -
d_gene: -
v_gene: TRBV5-1
CDR3aa: CASSLDLDTQYF
CDR3nt: TGCGCCAGCAGCTTGGATTTAGATACGCAGTATTTT

j_gene: TRBJ2-3
abundance: -
d_gene: -
v_gene: TRBV2
CDR3aa: CASSEAGGGRGGSTDTQYF
CDR3nt: TGTGCCAGCAGTGAAGCCGGTGGCGGGAGAGGGGGTAGCACAGATACGCAGTATTTT

j_gene: TRBJ1-1
abundance: -
d_gene: -
v_gene: TRBV27
CDR3aa: CASKPSGGAEAFF
CDR3nt: TGTGCCAGCAAGCCTTCGGGGGGCGCGGAAGCTTTCTTT

j_gene: TRBJ1-5
abundance: -
d_gene: -
v_gene: TRBV28
CDR3aa: CASTGTLVEGQHF
CDR3nt: TGTGCCAGTACAGGGACCTTGGTAGAGGGCCAGCATTTT

j_gene: TRBJ2-7
abundance: -
d_gene: -
v_gene: TRBV6-5
CDR3aa: CASSISDSSYEQYF
CDR3nt: TGTGCCAGCAGTATAAGCGACTCTTCCTACGAGCAGTACTTC

j_gene: TRBJ2-6
abundance: -
d_gene: TRBD1
v_gene: TRBV28
CDR3aa: CASTVPGTGDIGTGANVLTF
CDR3nt: TGTGCCAGCACCGTTCCCGGGACAGGGGATATAGGTACTGGGGCCAACGTCCTGACTTTC

j_gene: TRBJ1-5
abundance: -
d_gene: TRBD1
v_gene: TRBV28
CDR3aa: CASSLGQGFRQPQHF
CDR3nt: TGTGCCAGCAGTTTAGGACAGGGGTTTCGGCAGCCCCAGCATTTT

j_gene: TRBJ1-5
abundance: -
d_gene: -
v_gene: TRBV4-2
CDR3aa: CASSHGTSDQPQHF
CDR3nt: TGTGCCAGCAGCCACGGGACAAGTGATCAGCCCCAGCATTTT

j_gene: TRBJ2-1
abundance: -
d_gene: -
v_gene: TRBV4-2
CDR3aa: CASSQEALGDEQFF
CDR3nt: TGTGCCAGCAGCCAAGAGGCGCTGGGCGATGAGCAGTTCTTC

j_gene: TRBJ1-5
abundance: -
d_gene: -
v_gene: TRBV19
CDR3aa: CASSIAPRWQTLDQPQHF
CDR3nt: TGTGCCAGTAGTATAGCCCCACGGTGGCAGACGTTGGATCAGCCCCAGCATTTT

j_gene: TRBJ1-2
abundance: -
d_gene: TRBD1
v_gene: TRBV24-1
CDR3aa: CATTPANRGRVPGGYTF
CDR3nt: TGTGCCACCACTCCCGCTAACAGGGGGCGAGTACCGGGCGGCTACACCTTC

j_gene: TRBJ1-1
abundance: -
d_gene: -
v_gene: TRBV18
CDR3aa: CASSQNRVGVTEAFF
CDR3nt: TGTGCCAGCTCACAAAACAGGGTGGGGGTCACTGAAGCTTTCTTT

j_gene: TRBJ2-7
abundance: once
d_gene: TRBD2
v_gene: TRBV4-3
CDR3aa: CASSQVGTKKAEQYF
CDR3nt: TGCGCCAGCAGCCAAGTAGGGACTAAGAAGGCCGAGCAGTACTTC

j_gene: TRBJ1-5
abundance: -
d_gene: -
v_gene: TRBV7-9
CDR3aa: CASSPGTNVNSNQPQHF
CDR3nt: TGTGCCAGCAGCCCGGGGACAAACGTAAATAGCAATCAGCCCCAGCATTTT

j_gene: TRBJ2-5
abundance: -
d_gene: TRBD1
v_gene: TRBV4-2
CDR3aa: CASSQDGTGEGETQYF
CDR3nt: TGTGCCAGCAGCCAAGATGGGACAGGGGAGGGGGAGACCCAGTACTTC

j_gene: TRBJ1-2
abundance: -
d_gene: -
v_gene: TRBV4-3
CDR3aa: CASSQVAGDYGYTF
CDR3nt: TGCGCCAGCAGCCAAGTGGCGGGTGACTATGGCTACACCTTC

j_gene: TRBJ2-2
abundance: -
d_gene: -
v_gene: TRBV7-2
CDR3aa: CASSFLTNTGELFF
CDR3nt: TGTGCCAGCAGCTTTTTAACTAACACCGGGGAGCTGTTTTTT

j_gene: TRBJ1-5
abundance: -
d_gene: -
v_gene: TRBV27
CDR3aa: CASSTSSNQPQHF
CDR3nt: TGTGCCAGCAGCACATCCAGCAATCAGCCCCAGCATTTT

j_gene: TRBJ2-7
abundance: -
d_gene: -
v_gene: TRBV7-2
CDR3aa: CASSQFHYEQYF
CDR3nt: TGTGCCAGCAGCCAGTTTCACTACGAGCAGTACTTC

j_gene: TRBJ1-1
abundance: -
d_gene: -
v_gene: TRBV24-1
CDR3aa: CATSDFPGSEAFF
CDR3nt: TGTGCCACCAGTGATTTTCCCGGATCTGAAGCTTTCTTT

j_gene: TRBJ1-4
abundance: -
d_gene: TRBD1
v_gene: TRBV28
CDR3aa: CASSGGQGASPSNEKLFF
CDR3nt: TGTGCCAGCAGTGGGGGACAGGGGGCCTCCCCATCAAATGAAAAACTGTTTTTT

j_gene: TRBJ1-1
abundance: -
d_gene: -
v_gene: TRBV27
CDR3aa: CASSLTQGSEAFF
CDR3nt: TGTGCCAGCAGTTTAACACAGGGAAGTGAAGCTTTCTTT

j_gene: TRBJ2-7
abundance: -
d_gene: TRBD1
v_gene: TRBV4-3
CDR3aa: CASSQEGQGAGEQYF
CDR3nt: TGCGCCAGCAGCCAAGAGGGACAGGGGGCTGGAGAGCAGTACTTC

j_gene: TRBJ2-4
abundance: -
d_gene: TRBD2
v_gene: TRBV15
CDR3aa: CATSRDRPTSGRATLAKNIQYF
CDR3nt: TGTGCCACCAGCAGAGATCGCCCGACTAGCGGGAGGGCCACCCTAGCCAAAAACATTCAGTACTTC

j_gene: TRBJ2-7
abundance: -
d_gene: TRBD2
v_gene: TRBV7-6
CDR3aa: CASSLRPGTSGSYYEQYF
CDR3nt: TGTGCCAGCAGCTTAAGGCCCGGGACTAGCGGGAGCTATTACGAGCAGTACTTC

j_gene: TRBJ2-1
abundance: once
d_gene: -
v_gene: TRBV18
CDR3aa: CASSPGSGNEQFF
CDR3nt: TGTGCCAGCTCACCCGGTAGCGGCAATGAGCAGTTCTTC

j_gene: TRBJ2-2
abundance: -
d_gene: TRBD2
v_gene: TRBV3-1/TRBV3-2
CDR3aa: CASSGLAGKNTGELFF
CDR3nt: TGTGCCAGCAGCGGACTAGCGGGGAAGAACACCGGGGAGCTGTTTTTT

j_gene: TRBJ2-3
abundance: -
d_gene: TRBD2
v_gene: TRBV28
CDR3aa: CASSFVYSERGDTQYF
CDR3nt: TGTGCCAGCAGTTTTGTATACAGCGAGCGGGGAGATACGCAGTATTTT

j_gene: TRBJ2-7
abundance: -
d_gene: -
v_gene: TRBV7-8
CDR3aa: CASSLHRQVGYEQYF
CDR3nt: TGTGCCAGCAGCTTACACAGGCAGGTGGGCTACGAGCAGTACTTC

j_gene: TRBJ2-7
abundance: once
d_gene: TRBD2
v_gene: TRBV27
CDR3aa: CASSLRTYPGLGLYEQYF
CDR3nt: TGTGCCAGCAGTTTACGCACCTACCCGGGACTAGGATTGTACGAGCAGTACTTC

j_gene: TRBJ1-1
abundance: -
d_gene: -
v_gene: TRBV2
CDR3aa: CASSENLGGRTEAFF
CDR3nt: TGTGCCAGCAGTGAGAATCTCGGGGGTAGGACTGAAGCTTTCTTT

j_gene: TRBJ2-3
abundance: once
d_gene: -
v_gene: TRBV5-4
CDR3aa: CASRPDLARTDTQYF
CDR3nt: TGTGCCAGCAGACCCGACCTAGCACGAACAGATACGCAGTATTTT